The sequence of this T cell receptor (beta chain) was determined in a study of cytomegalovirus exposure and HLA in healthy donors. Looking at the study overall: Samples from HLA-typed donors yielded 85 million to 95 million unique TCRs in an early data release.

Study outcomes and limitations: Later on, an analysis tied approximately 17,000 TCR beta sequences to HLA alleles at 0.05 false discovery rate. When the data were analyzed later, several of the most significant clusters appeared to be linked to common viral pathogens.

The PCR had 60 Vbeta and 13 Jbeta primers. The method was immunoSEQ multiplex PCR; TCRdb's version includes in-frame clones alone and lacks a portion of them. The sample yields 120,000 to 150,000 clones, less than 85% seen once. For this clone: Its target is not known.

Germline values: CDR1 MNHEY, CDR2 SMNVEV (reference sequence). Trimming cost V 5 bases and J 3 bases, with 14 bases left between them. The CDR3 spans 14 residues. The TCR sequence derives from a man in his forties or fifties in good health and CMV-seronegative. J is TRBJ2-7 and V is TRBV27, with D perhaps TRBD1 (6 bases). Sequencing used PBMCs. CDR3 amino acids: CASSHTGYYYEQYF. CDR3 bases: TGTGCCAGCAGTCATACAGGGTACTACTACGAGCAGTACTTC.